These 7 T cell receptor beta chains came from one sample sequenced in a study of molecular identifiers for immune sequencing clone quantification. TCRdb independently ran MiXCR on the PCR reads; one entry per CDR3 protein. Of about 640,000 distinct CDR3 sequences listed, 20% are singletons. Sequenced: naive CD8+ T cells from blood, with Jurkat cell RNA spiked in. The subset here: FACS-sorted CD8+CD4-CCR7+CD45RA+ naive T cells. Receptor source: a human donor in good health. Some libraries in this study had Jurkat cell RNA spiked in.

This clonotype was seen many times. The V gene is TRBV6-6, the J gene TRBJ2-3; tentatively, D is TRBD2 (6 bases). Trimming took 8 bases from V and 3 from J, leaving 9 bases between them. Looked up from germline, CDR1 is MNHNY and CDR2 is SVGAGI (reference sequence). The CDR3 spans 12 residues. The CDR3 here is CASLEGTDTQYF. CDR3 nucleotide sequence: TGTGCCAGCTTGGAGGGGACAGATACGCAGTATTTT.

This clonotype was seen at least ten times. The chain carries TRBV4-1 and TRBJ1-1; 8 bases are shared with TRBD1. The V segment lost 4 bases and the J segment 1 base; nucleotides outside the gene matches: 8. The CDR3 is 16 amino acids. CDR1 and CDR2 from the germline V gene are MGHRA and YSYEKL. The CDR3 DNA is TGCGCCAGCAGCCGGGCTCCCACAGGGGGGAACACTGAAGCTTTCTTT. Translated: CASSRAPTGGNTEAFF.

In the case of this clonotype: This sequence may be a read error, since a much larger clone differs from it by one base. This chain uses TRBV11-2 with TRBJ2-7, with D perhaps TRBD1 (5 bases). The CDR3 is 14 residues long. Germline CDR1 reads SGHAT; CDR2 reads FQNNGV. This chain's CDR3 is CTSSLAQATYEQYF. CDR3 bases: TGTACCAGCAGCTTAGCACAGGCAACCTACGAGCAGTACTTC.

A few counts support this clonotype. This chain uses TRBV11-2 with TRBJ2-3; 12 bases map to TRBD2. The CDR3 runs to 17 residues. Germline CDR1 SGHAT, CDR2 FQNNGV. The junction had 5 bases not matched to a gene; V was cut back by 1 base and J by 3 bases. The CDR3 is CASSLVASGGATDTQYF. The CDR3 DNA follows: TGTGCCAGCAGCTTAGTGGCTAGCGGGGGGGCGACAGATACGCAGTATTTT.

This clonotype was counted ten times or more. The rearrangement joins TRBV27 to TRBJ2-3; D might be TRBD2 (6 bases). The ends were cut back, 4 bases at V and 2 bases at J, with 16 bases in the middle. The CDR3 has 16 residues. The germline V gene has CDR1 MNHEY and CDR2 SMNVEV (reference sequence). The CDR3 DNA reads TGTGCCAGCAGTTCAATCGGCGGGATCGACACAGATACGCAGTATTTT. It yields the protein CASSSIGGIDTDTQYF.

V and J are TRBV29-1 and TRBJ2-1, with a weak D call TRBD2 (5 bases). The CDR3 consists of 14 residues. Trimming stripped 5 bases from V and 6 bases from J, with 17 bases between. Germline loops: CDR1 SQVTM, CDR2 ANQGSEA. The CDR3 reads CSVILRGTGNEQFF. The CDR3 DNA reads TGCAGCGTTATTTTACGGGGTACGGGCAATGAGCAGTTCTTC.

The CDR3, as DNA: TGCGCCAGCAGTCTGACCTGGGACTTCTTAAATCAGCCCCAGCATTTT. Its translation is CASSLTWDFLNQPQHF. V gene TRBV23-1 combines with J gene TRBJ1-5; D perhaps matches TRBD1 (5 bases). TRBV23-1 is given ORF status, its function remaining uncertain. The CDR3 spans 16 residues. V was shortened by 4 bases and J by 4 bases, with 17 bases between the two germline ends.